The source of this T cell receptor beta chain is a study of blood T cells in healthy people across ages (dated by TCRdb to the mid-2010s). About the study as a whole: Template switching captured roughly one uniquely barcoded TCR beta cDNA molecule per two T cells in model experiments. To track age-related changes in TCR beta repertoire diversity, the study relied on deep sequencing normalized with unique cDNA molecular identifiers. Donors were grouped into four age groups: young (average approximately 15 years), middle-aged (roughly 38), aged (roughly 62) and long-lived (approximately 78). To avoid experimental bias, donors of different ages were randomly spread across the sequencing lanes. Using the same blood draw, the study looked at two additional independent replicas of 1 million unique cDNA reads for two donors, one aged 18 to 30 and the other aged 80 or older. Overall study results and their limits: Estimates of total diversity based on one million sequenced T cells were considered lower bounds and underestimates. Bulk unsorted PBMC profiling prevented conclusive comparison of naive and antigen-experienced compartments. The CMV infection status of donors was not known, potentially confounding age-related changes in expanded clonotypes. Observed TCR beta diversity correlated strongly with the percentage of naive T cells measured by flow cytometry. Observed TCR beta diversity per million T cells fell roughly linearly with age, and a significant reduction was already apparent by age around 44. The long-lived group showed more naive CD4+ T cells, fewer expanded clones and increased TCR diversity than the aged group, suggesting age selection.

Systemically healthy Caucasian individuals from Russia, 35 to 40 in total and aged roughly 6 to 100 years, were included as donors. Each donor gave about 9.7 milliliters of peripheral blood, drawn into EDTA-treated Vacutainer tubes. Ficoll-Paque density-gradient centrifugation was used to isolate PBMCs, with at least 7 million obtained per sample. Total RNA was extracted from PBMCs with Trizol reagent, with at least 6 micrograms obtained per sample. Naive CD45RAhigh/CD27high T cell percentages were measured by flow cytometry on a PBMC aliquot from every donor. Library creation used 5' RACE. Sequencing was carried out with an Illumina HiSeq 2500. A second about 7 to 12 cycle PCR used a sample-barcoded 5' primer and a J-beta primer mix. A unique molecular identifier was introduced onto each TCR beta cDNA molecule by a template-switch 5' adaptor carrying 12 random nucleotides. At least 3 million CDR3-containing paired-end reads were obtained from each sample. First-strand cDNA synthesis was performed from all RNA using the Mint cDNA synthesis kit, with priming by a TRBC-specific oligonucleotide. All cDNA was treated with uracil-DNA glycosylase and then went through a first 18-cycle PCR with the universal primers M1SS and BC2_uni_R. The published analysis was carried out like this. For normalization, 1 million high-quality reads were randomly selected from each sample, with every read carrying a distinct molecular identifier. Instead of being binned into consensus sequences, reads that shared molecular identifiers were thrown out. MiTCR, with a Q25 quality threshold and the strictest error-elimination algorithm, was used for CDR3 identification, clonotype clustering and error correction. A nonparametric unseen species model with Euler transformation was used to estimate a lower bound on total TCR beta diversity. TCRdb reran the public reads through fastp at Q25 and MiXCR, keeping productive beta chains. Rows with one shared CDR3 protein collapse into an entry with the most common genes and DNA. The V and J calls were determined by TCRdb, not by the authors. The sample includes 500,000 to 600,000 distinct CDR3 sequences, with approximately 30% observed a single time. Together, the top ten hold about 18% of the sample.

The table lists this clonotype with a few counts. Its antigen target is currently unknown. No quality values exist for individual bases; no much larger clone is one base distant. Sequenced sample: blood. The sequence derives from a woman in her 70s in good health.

The sequence in DNA is TGTGCCAGCAGCCAAGACCTAGCGGGGGGTTCTTACAATGAGCAGTTCTTC. This yields the protein CASSQDLAGGSYNEQFF. The chain employs TRBV4-2 and TRBJ2-1; 11 nucleotides in the junction match TRBD2. From the cysteine up to the phenylalanine, the CDR3 has a length of 17 residues. CDR3 DNA is the only sequence kept; it has 51 bases, read in frame from the first base. V ends up 0 bases short and J 4 bases short, with an unmatched junction base count of 5. CDR1 and CDR2 are drawn from the germline V gene: LGHNA, YNFKEQ.